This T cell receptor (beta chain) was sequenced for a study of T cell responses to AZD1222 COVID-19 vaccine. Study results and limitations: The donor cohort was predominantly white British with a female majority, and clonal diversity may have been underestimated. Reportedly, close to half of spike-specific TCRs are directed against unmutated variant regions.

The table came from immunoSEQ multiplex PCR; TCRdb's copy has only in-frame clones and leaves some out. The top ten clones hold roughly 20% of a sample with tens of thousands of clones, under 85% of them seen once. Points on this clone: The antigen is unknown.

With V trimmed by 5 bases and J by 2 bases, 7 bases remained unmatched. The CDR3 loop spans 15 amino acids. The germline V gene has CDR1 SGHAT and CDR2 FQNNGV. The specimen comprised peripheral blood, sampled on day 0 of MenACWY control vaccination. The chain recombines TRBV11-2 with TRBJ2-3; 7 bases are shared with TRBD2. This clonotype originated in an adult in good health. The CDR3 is CASSPLAVSTDTQYF. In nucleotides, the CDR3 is TGTGCCAGCAGCCCCCTAGCGGTTTCCACAGATACGCAGTATTTT.